This entry concerns a single T cell receptor beta chain. The antigen remains undetermined. A much more abundant neighbour one base away suggests this may be a read error. The data derive from a study of regulatory T cells in long-lasting Graves disease. The study's findings and limits: Persistent disease favored TRBV28, TRBJ1-2 and TRBJ2-5.

The CDR3 has 15 residues. CDR1 is SEHNR and CDR2 is FQNEAQ in the germline V gene (reference sequence). The time point is: newly diagnosed GD, antithyroid drugs for less than 3 months. PBMC RNA served as the TCR library source. It was American Thyroid Association guidelines that determined Graves' disease diagnosis. For TCR beta, libraries came from iRepertoire HTBI primers and Arm-PCR of CDR3 regions. TCRdb itself ran the multiplex PCR reads through MiXCR, one entry per CDR3 protein. The sample gives 300,000 to 400,000 distinct CDR3 sequences, around 15% of which show up once; 22% is in the top ten. The sequences come from peripheral blood mononuclear cells (PBMCs), collected at new diagnosis, from a patient treated with antithyroid drugs. The chain has TRBV7-9 and TRBJ1-3; D remains ambiguous. The sequence came from a female donor with Graves disease. CDR3 amino acids: CAGRSTQGSGNTIYF. The CDR3 DNA reads TGTGCCGGCAGGTCAACTCAAGGGTCGGGAAACACCATATATTTT.